This TCR beta chain emerged from a study of blood T cells in healthy people across ages. The sample holds many counts of this clonotype. V lost 2 bases and J lost 7; bases outside the gene matches: 7. The CDR3 extends over 13 amino acids. Germline CDR1 is DFQATT and CDR2 is SNEGSKA (reference sequence). A second PCR, run for roughly 7 to 12 cycles, used a sample-barcoded 5' primer plus a J-beta primer mix. MiXCR, run by TCRdb on the 5' RACE reads, gives a single entry per CDR3 protein. Of some 900,000 distinct CDR3 sequences in the sample, about 30% were seen once. The chain couples TRBV20-1 to TRBJ1-2; TRBD1 agrees at 7 bases. This clonotype originated in a woman of 80 years or more in good health. The sample taken for sequencing was blood. The CDR3 bases are TGCAGTGCTAGATTCCCCGGGGACAGTGGCTACACCTTC. It encodes CSARFPGDSGYTF.